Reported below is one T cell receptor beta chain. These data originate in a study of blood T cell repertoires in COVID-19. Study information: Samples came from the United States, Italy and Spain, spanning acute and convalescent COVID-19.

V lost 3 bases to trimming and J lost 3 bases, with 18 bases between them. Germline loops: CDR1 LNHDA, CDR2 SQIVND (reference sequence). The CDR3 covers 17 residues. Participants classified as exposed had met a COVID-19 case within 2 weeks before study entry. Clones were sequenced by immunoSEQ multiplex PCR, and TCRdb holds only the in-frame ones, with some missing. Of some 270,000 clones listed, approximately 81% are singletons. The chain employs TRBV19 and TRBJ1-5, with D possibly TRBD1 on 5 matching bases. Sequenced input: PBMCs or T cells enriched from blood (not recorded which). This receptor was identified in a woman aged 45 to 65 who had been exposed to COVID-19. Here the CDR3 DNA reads TGTGCCAGTAGTATTTCCCCCTTCCGACAGAACAATCAGCCCCAGCATTTT. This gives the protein CASSISPFRQNNQPQHF. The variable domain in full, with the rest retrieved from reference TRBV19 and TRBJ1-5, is DGGITQSPKYLFRKEGQNVTLSCEQNLNHDAMYWYRQDPGQGLRLIYYSQIVNDFQKGDIAEGYSVSREKKESFPLTVTSAQKNPTAFYLCASSISPFRQNNQPQHFGDGTRLSIL.